These 32 T cell receptor beta chains share one sample of origin, sequenced in a study of blood T cells in healthy people across ages. The authors ran a second PCR of 7 to 11 cycles using a sample-barcoded 5' primer and a J-beta primer mix. MiXCR was run by TCRdb on the 5' RACE reads, yielding one entry per CDR3 protein. The data contain 730,000 or so distinct CDR3 sequences, roughly 41% of them singletons. The sequenced material came from blood. These receptors were obtained from a man older than 75 in good health.

This clonotype was seen at least ten times. The rearrangement uses TRBV29-1 and TRBJ2-1; 8 nucleotides match TRBD1. This CDR3 comprises 15 residues. Germline CDR1 is SQVTM and CDR2 is ANQGSEA. J gave up 0 bases and V 4 bases, and 5 bases lay outside the gene matches. CDR3 DNA: TGCAGCGTTGGACAGGGGCCGAGCTCCTACAATGAGCAGTTCTTC. This encodes CSVGQGPSSYNEQFF.

CDR3 DNA sequence: TGTGCCAGCAGCCCCCTAGAGGGACCCAACTATGGCTACACCTTC. It translates to CASSPLEGPNYGYTF. The J gene is TRBJ1-2, the V gene TRBV3-1, with a weak D call TRBD1 (5 bases). The V end lost 4 bases, the J end lost 2 bases, and 14 bases lay between the germline ends. Germline loops: CDR1 LGHDT, CDR2 YNNKEL (reference sequence). The CDR3 consists of 15 residues.

This clonotype was picked up a small number of times. The V gene is TRBV12-3 or TRBV12-4, the J gene TRBJ2-5; D unclear. The CDR3 length is 14 residues. V was clipped by 5 bases and J by 4 bases, with 14 bases between them. The CDR3, as DNA: TGTGCCAGCAGTCCGTACCGGTCTGGAGAGACCCAGTACTTC. Residues: CASSPYRSGETQYF.

This clonotype was detected a few times. The chain is built from TRBV2 and TRBJ1-6, with D hard to call. V lost 8 bases and J lost 8, with 13 bases in between. Per the germline V gene, CDR1 is SNHLY and CDR2 is FYNNEI. There are 13 residues in the CDR3. CDR3 loop: CASLLGRDSPLHF. The CDR3 DNA reads TGTGCCAGCCTACTCGGAAGGGATTCACCCCTCCACTTT.

This clonotype was seen only a few times. As DNA, the CDR3 is TGTGCCAGCAGTTTAGCGTTCCGCTCTGGAAACACCATATATTTT. It specifies CASSLAFRSGNTIYF. The chain links TRBV27 to TRBJ1-3; no firm D call. CDR1 and CDR2 (germline): MNHEY, SMNVEV (reference sequence). The germline V and J ends were trimmed by 2 bases and 0 bases, with 8 bases remaining between them. The CDR3 runs to 15 residues.

V is TRBV5-1 and J is TRBJ2-5, with D maybe TRBD1 (6 bases). The DNA end lines up better with TRBJ2-7; the J call may be wrong. Germline CDR1 reads SGHRS; CDR2 reads YFSETQ. The CDR3 consists of 13 residues. The CDR3 region is CASSYETGLEQYF. DNA for the CDR3: TGCGCCAGCAGCTACGAAACAGGGCTCGAGCAGTACTTC.

This clonotype was counted many times. A much larger clone lies a single base off, so this may be a read error. The V and J genes are TRBV11-2 and TRBJ2-3; no clear D. The V end was cut by 5 bases, the J end by 0 bases, with 9 bases between. Germline V lookup: CDR1 SGHAT, CDR2 FQNNGV. The CDR3 covers 14 residues. This CDR3 is CASSALGSTDTQYF. The DNA of the CDR3 is TGTGCCAGCAGCGCCCTGGGAAGCACAGATACGCAGTATTTT.

Regarding this clonotype: An end of the junction differs from the germline gene, which may be a read error. This chain uses TRBV5-1 with TRBJ2-4, with a tentative D call TRBD2 (7 bases). The CDR3 runs 14 residues. Germline V gives CDR1 SGHRS, CDR2 YFSETQ. The CDR3 reads CASSLGGGSYVQYF. The CDR3 DNA follows: TGCGCCAGTAGCTTGGGCGGGGGCTCCTACGTGCAGTACTTC.

This clonotype was seen more than once but under ten times. V and J are TRBV11-2 and TRBJ2-3, with a weak D call TRBD2 (5 bases). The germline V gene has CDR1 SGHAT and CDR2 FQNNGV. CDR3 length: 16 amino acids. The ends were cut back, 2 bases at V and 0 bases at J, with 12 bases in the middle. CDR3 coding DNA: TGTGCCAGCAGCTTAAGACCCGGGATTAGCACAGATACGCAGTATTTT. It is translated as CASSLRPGISTDTQYF. Using reference TRBV11-2 and TRBJ2-3 for the parts outside the CDR3, the full variable domain is EAGVAQSPRYKIIEKRQSVAFWCNPISGHATLYWYQQILGQGPKLLIQFQNNGVVDDSQLPKDRFSAERLKGVDSTLKIQPAKLEDSAVYLCASSLRPGISTDTQYFGPGTRLTVL.

The chain couples TRBV20-1 to TRBJ2-3, with D perhaps TRBD2 (7 bases). The germline V gene encodes CDR1 DFQATT and CDR2 SNEGSKA (reference sequence). With 3 bases removed from V and 2 bases from J, the gap between germline ends came to 12 bases. The CDR3 sequence is 14 residues long. In nucleotides, the CDR3 is TGCAGTGCTAGGCCCGGGGGGCCCACAGATACGCAGTATTTT. Protein: CSARPGGPTDTQYF.

This clonotype turned up a few times. The rearrangement joins TRBV6-2 or TRBV6-3 to TRBJ2-1; 14 nucleotides match TRBD2. With 2 bases clipped from V and 6 bases from J, the junction kept 3 bases outside the gene matches. The CDR3 contains 16 residues. Germline CDR1 and CDR2: MNHEY and SVGEGT. CDR3 DNA sequence: TGTGCCAGCAGTTACCCTGGACTAGCGGGAGGCAATGAGCAGTTCTTC. Residues: CASSYPGLAGGNEQFF.

V is TRBV6-1 and J is TRBJ1-2; D remains ambiguous. The V end lost 7 bases, the J end lost 7 bases, and 16 bases lay between the germline ends. This CDR3 has 13 amino acids. Germline V gives CDR1 MNHNS, CDR2 SASEGT. The CDR3 sequence is CASTQSLGGGYTF. DNA for the CDR3: TGTGCCAGCACCCAAAGCTTGGGCGGTGGCTACACCTTC.

This clonotype was counted a few times. The rearrangement joins TRBV3-1 to TRBJ2-7, with D perhaps matching TRBD2 (6 bases). There are 17 residues in the CDR3. The germline V gene encodes CDR1 LGHDT and CDR2 YNNKEL (reference sequence). Trimming shortened V by 1 base and J by 4 bases, and 20 bases separated the two germline ends. CDR3 region: CASSQGWYSSVGYEQYF. The CDR3 region has the DNA TGTGCCAGCAGCCAAGGGTGGTATTCTAGCGTGGGATACGAGCAGTACTTC.

The chain uses TRBV20-1 and TRBJ2-5, with D tentatively TRBD1 or TRBD2 (5 bases each). The end of the DNA aligns better with TRBJ2-7, so the J call may be wrong. The CDR3 totals 13 residues. CDR1 DFQATT and CDR2 SNEGSKA come from the germline V gene (reference sequence). In DNA, the CDR3 is TGCAGTGCGGCCGGGACGGCTACCTACGAGCAGTACTTC. Its protein product is CSAAGTATYEQYF.

This clonotype was seen more than once but under ten times. This chain links TRBV6-2 or TRBV6-3 with TRBJ2-5; TRBD2 agrees at 9 bases. CDR3 length: 15 amino acids. Trimming cost V 5 bases and J 5 bases; bases outside gene matches: 9. Germline V lookup: CDR1 MNHEY, CDR2 SVGEGT. CDR3 nucleotides: TGTGCCAGCAGTCTCCGCGGGAGGGCCCGCGAGACCCAGTACTTC. Protein sequence: CASSLRGRARETQYF.

Notes on this clonotype: The junction does not match germline at one end; this may be a read error. The gene calls are TRBV10-3 and TRBJ1-5; D unclear. The CDR3 sequence is 14 residues long. Looked up from germline, CDR1 is ENHRY and CDR2 is SYGVKD. The CDR3 loop is CAVSVRLSNQPQHF. The CDR3 coding sequence is TGTGCCGTCAGTGTCAGGCTTAGCAATCAGCCCCAGCATTTT.

The rearrangement links TRBV15 to TRBJ2-5; 7 bases are shared with TRBD1. CDR1 LNHNV and CDR2 YYDKDF come from the germline V gene (reference sequence). The V and J ends lost 2 bases and 5 bases, in that order; junction bases with no gene match: 5. The CDR3 loop spans 14 amino acids. CDR3 sequence: CATSRRTGVETQYF. The DNA for the CDR3 is TGTGCCACCAGCAGACGCACAGGGGTGGAGACCCAGTACTTC.

V gene TRBV15 combines with J gene TRBJ2-7, with 9 nucleotides matching TRBD2. The CDR3 contains 16 residues. Germline CDR1 is LNHNV and CDR2 is YYDKDF (reference sequence). V lost 4 bases, J lost 5 bases, and 12 bases stayed unmatched. The CDR3 sequence is CATSTFASGASHEQYF. As DNA, the CDR3 is TGTGCCACCAGCACGTTTGCTAGCGGGGCGTCCCACGAGCAGTACTTC.

This clonotype has a count of ten or more. The J gene is TRBJ1-2, the V gene TRBV16; the D is unclear. Germline V gene data show CDR1 as KGHSY and CDR2 as FQNENV. There are 14 residues in the CDR3. Trimming left V 0 bases short and J 8 bases short, with 13 bases between. CDR3 region: CASSQSAGGRGYTF. Here the CDR3 DNA reads TGTGCCAGCAGCCAATCGGCAGGTGGGCGCGGCTACACCTTC.

The chain combines TRBV6-2 or TRBV6-3 with TRBJ2-5; 7 bases map to TRBD1. The DNA matches TRBJ2-7 better at its end, which makes the J call doubtful. The germline V gene has CDR1 MNHEY and CDR2 SVGEGT. The CDR3 totals 13 residues. CDR3 nucleotide sequence: TGTGCCAGCAGTTACTCCCGACAGGGCGAGCAGTACTTC. Its protein product is CASSYSRQGEQYF.

This chain connects TRBV29-1 to TRBJ2-1; no definite D call. The tail of the sequence fits TRBJ2-7 better, so the J call may be wrong. Per the germline V gene, CDR1 is SQVTM and CDR2 is ANQGSEA. CDR3 size: 13 residues. The CDR3 DNA reads TGCAGCGCCGCGATCTCCCCCTACAATGAGCAGTACTTC. It translates to CSAAISPYNEQYF.

This clonotype has ten or more counts. The chain is built from TRBV29-1 and TRBJ2-6; TRBD1 might be the D (5 bases). Germline V gene sequence: CDR1 SQVTM, CDR2 ANQGSEA. V lost 5 bases to trimming and J lost 1 base, with 9 bases between them. This CDR3 is built from 14 residues. The CDR3 is CSVSGISGANVLTF. In DNA, the CDR3 is TGCAGCGTTTCAGGGATTTCTGGGGCCAACGTCCTGACTTTC.

This clonotype appeared a few times. V gene TRBV4-2 combines with J gene TRBJ2-7; D not resolved. The CDR3 extends over 15 amino acids. CDR1 is LGHNA and CDR2 is YNFKEQ in the germline V gene. Between the trimmed V and J ends, which lost 0 bases and 2 bases, there was a span of 11 bases. DNA for the CDR3: TGTGCCAGCAGCCAAGAACCTGTCCCCCCCTACGAGCAGTACTTC. Residues: CASSQEPVPPYEQYF.

This clonotype showed up many times. This chain joins TRBV7-9 and TRBJ1-5; D unresolved. This CDR3 is built from 17 residues. Germline V lookup: CDR1 SEHNR, CDR2 FQNEAQ (reference sequence). The V and J ends lost 5 bases and 1 base respectively, with 18 bases between them. This CDR3 is CASSPTSSGASNQPQHF. The CDR3 bases are TGTGCCAGCAGCCCGACCTCGTCAGGCGCCAGCAATCAGCCCCAGCATTTT.

The J gene is TRBJ2-1, the V gene TRBV7-2, with TRBD2 identical over 7 bases. The trim removed 5 bases at V and 1 base at J, leaving 5 bases unmatched. The CDR3 covers 15 residues. CDR1 is SGHTA, CDR2 FQGNSA, per germline. CDR3 amino acids: CASSQLAGSYNEQFF. As DNA, the CDR3 is TGTGCCAGCAGCCAATTAGCGGGTTCCTACAATGAGCAGTTCTTC.

V and J are TRBV29-1 and TRBJ1-1, with D possibly being TRBD1 (5 bases). The CDR3 has 12 amino acids. Looked up from germline, CDR1 is SQVTM and CDR2 is ANQGSEA. Deletions cut 6 bases from V and 2 bases from J, with 10 bases between. DNA for the CDR3: TGCAGCGTGGACATTTCAAACACTGAAGCTTTCTTT. It translates to CSVDISNTEAFF.

In this sample, this clonotype turned up once. With a much larger clone just one base away, this may be a read error. This chain uses TRBV29-1 with TRBJ2-5, with unresolved D. The V end lost 4 bases, the J end lost 2 bases, and 14 bases lay between the germline ends. Germline V CDR1 and CDR2: SQVTM, ANQGSEA. CDR3 length: 14 amino acids. The CDR3 sequence is CSVADFGRQETQYF. For the CDR3, the DNA is TGCAGCGTTGCAGACTTCGGTAGACAAGAGACCCAGTACTTC.

This clonotype was counted a few times. This chain uses TRBV6-2 or TRBV6-3 with TRBJ2-1; 10 nucleotides line up with TRBD2. This CDR3 comprises 14 residues. Looked up from germline, CDR1 is MNHEY and CDR2 is SVGEGT. The junction had 11 bases not matched to a gene; V was cut back by 6 bases and J by 12 bases. The CDR3 is CASSDVAGGLAQFF. CDR3 in DNA: TGTGCCAGCAGCGACGTAGCGGGGGGTCTTGCGCAGTTCTTC.

In this sample, this clonotype turned up a few times. This chain connects TRBV5-1 to TRBJ1-2; TRBD1 matches 8 bases. The germline gives CDR1 SGHRS, CDR2 YFSETQ. Trimming took 3 bases from V and 4 from J; bases not matched to a gene: 8. The CDR3 loop spans 15 amino acids. The CDR3 bases are TGCGCCAGCAGCTCGACAGGGGAAGGAGGCTATGGCTACACCTTC. Encoded protein: CASSSTGEGGYGYTF.

This clonotype appeared a few times. The rearrangement links TRBV6-2 or TRBV6-3 to TRBJ1-1, with D possibly being TRBD1 (6 bases). Trimming stripped 0 bases from V and 0 bases from J, with 11 bases between. The germline V gene encodes CDR1 MNHEY and CDR2 SVGEGT. CDR3 size: 16 residues. The CDR3 coding sequence is TGTGCCAGCAGTTACTCGGCAGGGGACATGAACACTGAAGCTTTCTTT. It yields the protein CASSYSAGDMNTEAFF.

The chain links TRBV28 to TRBJ1-5; TRBD1 matches 7 bases. The germline CDR1 and CDR2 sequences are MDHEN and SYDVKM. The CDR3 totals 13 residues. V lost 4 bases and J lost 7; bases outside the gene matches: 4. CDR3 bases: TGTGCCAGCAGTTCAGGGGGAAGGCAGCCCCAGCATTTT. This codes for CASSSGGRQPQHF.

The genes are TRBV30 and TRBJ1-5, with 7 nucleotides matching TRBD1. J lost 9 bases, V lost 8 bases, and 10 bases had no gene match. CDR1 is GTSNPN and CDR2 is SVGIG in the germline V gene (reference sequence). This CDR3 has 12 residues. The CDR3 is CAGQTGKGPQHF. The CDR3 DNA follows: TGTGCCGGGCAGACAGGGAAGGGGCCCCAGCATTTT.